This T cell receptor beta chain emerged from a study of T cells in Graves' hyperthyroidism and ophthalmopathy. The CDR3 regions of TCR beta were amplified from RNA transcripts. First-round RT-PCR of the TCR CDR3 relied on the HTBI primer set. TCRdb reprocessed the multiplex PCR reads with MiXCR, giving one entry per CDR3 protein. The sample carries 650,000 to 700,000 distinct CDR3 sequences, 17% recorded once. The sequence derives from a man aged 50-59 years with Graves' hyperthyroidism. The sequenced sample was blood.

In DNA, the CDR3 is TGCGCCAGCAGCTTGGTACCGGCGGATAGGAATCAGCCCCAGCATTTT. This gives the protein CASSLVPADRNQPQHF. V and J are TRBV5-1 and TRBJ1-5; D uncertain. The length of the CDR3 is 16 residues. Germline V CDR1 and CDR2: SGHRS, YFSETQ. V was cut by 0 bases and J by 4 bases, with 14 bases left in between.